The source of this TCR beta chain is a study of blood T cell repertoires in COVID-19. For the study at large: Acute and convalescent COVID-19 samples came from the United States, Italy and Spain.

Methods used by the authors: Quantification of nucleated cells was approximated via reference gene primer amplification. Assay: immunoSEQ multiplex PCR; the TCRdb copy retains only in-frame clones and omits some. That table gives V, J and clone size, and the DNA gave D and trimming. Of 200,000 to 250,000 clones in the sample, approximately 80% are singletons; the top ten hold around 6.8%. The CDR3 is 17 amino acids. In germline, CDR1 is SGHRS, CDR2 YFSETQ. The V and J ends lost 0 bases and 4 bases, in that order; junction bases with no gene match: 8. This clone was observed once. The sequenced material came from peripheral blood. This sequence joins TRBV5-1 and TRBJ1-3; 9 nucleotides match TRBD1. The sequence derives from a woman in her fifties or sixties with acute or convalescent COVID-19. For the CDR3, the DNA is TGCGCCAGCAGCTTGGATACAGGGGGCTCGACGGGAAACACCATATATTTT. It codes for CASSLDTGGSTGNTIYF.